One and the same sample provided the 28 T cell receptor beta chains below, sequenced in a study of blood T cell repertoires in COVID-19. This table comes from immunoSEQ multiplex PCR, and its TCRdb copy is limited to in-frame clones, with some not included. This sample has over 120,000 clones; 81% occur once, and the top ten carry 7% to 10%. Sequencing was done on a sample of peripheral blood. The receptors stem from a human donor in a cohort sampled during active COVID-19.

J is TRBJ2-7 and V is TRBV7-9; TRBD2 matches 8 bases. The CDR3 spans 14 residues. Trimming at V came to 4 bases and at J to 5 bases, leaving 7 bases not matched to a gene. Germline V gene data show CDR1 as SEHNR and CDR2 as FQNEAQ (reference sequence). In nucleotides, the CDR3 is TGTGCCAGCAGCTACATAGCGGGAAGTGACGAGCAGTACTTC. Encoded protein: CASSYIAGSDEQYF.

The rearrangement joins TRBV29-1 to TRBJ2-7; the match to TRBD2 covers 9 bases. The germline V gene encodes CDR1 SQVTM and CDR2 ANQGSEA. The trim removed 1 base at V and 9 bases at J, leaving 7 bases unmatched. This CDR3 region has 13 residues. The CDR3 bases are TGCAGCGTTGAAGGTCTAGCGGGATCGACGCAGTACTTC. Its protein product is CSVEGLAGSTQYF.

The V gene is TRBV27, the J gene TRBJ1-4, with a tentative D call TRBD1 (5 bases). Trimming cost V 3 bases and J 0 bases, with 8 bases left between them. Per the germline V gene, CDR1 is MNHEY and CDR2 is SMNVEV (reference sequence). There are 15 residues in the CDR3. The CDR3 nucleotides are TGTGCCAGCAGTTTCGGGGGAACAACTAATGAAAAACTGTTTTTT. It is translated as CASSFGGTTNEKLFF.

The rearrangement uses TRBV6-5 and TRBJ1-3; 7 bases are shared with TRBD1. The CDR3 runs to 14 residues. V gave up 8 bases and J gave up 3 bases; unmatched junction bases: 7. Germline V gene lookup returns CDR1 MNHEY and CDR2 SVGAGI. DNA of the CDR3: TGTGCCAGCTCGAAAGACAGGGTTGGAAACACCATATATTTT. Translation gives CASSKDRVGNTIYF.

The CDR3 nucleotides read TGCAGCGTTCGACAGGGTTGGACTGAAGCTTTCTTT. It is translated as CSVRQGWTEAFF. V and J are TRBV29-1 and TRBJ1-1; the match to TRBD1 covers 7 bases. CDR3 size: 12 residues. CDR1 is SQVTM, CDR2 ANQGSEA, per germline. Trimming took 5 bases from V and 5 from J; bases not matched to a gene: 5.

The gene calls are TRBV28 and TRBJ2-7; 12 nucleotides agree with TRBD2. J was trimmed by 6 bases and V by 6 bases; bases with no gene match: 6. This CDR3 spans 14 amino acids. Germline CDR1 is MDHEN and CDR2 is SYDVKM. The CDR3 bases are TGTGCCAGCAGCCCACTAGCGGGAGGCCCCGAGCAGTACTTC. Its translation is CASSPLAGGPEQYF.

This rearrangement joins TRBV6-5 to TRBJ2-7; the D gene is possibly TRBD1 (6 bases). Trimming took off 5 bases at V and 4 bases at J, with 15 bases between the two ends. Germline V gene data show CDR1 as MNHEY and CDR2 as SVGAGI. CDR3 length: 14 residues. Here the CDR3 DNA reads TGTGCCAGCAGTCGGAAACTACAGGGATACGAGCAGTACTTC. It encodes CASSRKLQGYEQYF.

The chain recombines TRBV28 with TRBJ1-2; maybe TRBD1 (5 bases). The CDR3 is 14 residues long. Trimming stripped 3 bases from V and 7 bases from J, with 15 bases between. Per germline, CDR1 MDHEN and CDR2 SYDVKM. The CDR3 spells CASSFQGGQFGYTF. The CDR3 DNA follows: TGTGCCAGCAGTTTCCAGGGTGGCCAATTTGGCTACACCTTC.

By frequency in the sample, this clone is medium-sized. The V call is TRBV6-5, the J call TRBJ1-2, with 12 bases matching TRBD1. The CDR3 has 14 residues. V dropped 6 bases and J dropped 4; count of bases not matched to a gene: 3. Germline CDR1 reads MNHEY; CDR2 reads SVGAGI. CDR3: CASSLGQGAYGYTF. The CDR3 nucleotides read TGTGCCAGCAGCCTGGGACAGGGGGCCTATGGCTACACCTTC.

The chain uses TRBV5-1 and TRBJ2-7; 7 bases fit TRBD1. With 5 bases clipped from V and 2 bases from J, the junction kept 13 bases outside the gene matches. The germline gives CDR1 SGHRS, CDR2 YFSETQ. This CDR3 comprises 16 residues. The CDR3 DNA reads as TGCGCCAGCAGAGTAAGTACAGGGGCCGGGACCTACGAGCAGTACTTC. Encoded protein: CASRVSTGAGTYEQYF.

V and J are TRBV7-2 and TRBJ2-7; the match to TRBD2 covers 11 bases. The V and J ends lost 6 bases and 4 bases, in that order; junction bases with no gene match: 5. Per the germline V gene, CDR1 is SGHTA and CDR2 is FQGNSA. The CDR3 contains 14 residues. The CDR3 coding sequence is TGTGCCAGCAGTGAGACTAGCGGGATTTACGAGCAGTACTTC. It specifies CASSETSGIYEQYF.

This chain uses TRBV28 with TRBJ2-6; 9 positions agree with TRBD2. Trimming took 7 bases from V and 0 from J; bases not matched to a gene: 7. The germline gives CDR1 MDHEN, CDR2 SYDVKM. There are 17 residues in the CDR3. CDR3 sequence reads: CASTPPTSGSGANVLTF. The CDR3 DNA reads TGTGCCAGCACCCCCCCGACTAGCGGCTCTGGGGCCAACGTCCTGACTTTC.

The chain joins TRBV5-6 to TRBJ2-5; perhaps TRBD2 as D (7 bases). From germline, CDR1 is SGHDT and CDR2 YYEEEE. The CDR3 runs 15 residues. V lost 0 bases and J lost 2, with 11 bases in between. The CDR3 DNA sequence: TGTGCCAGCAGCTTGGTAGGGGGGGTACAAGAGACCCAGTACTTC. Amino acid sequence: CASSLVGGVQETQYF.

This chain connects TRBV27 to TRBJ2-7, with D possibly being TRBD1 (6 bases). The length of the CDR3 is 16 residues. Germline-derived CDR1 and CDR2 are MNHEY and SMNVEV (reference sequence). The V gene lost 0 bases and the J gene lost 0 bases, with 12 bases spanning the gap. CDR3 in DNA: TGTGCCAGCAGTTTATCCGGACAGAGGAGCTCCTACGAGCAGTACTTC. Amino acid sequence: CASSLSGQRSSYEQYF.

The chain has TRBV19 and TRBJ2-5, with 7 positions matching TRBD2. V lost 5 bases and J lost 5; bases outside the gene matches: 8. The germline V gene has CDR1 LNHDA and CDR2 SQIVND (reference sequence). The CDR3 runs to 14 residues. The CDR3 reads CASSGEAGVETQYF. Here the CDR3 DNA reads TGTGCCAGTAGTGGGGAGGCGGGAGTTGAGACCCAGTACTTC. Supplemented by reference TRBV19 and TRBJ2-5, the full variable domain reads DGGITQSPKYLFRKEGQNVTLSCEQNLNHDAMYWYRQDPGQGLRLIYYSQIVNDFQKGDIAEGYSVSREKKESFPLTVTSAQKNPTAFYLCASSGEAGVETQYFGPGTRLLVL.

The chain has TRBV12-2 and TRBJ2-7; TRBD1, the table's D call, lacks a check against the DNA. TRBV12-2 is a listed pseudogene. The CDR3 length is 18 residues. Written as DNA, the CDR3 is TGTGCAAGTCGCTTTATGACAGGAACTACGGACGCCCAGCGGGAGCAGTACTTC. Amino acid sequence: CASRFMTGTTDAQREQYF.

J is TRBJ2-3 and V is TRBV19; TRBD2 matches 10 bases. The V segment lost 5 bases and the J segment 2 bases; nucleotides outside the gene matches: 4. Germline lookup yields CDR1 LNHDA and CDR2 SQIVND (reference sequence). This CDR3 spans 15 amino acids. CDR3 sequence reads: CASSSGLANTDTQYF. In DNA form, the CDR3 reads TGTGCCAGTAGTTCGGGACTAGCGAACACAGATACGCAGTATTTT.

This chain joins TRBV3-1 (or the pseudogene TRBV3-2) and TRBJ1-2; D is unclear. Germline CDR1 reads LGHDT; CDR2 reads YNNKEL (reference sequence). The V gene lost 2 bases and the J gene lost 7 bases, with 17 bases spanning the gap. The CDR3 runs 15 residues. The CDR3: CASSQQVYSSSGYTF. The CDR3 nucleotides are TGTGCCAGCAGCCAACAGGTTTACTCTAGCTCTGGCTACACCTTC.

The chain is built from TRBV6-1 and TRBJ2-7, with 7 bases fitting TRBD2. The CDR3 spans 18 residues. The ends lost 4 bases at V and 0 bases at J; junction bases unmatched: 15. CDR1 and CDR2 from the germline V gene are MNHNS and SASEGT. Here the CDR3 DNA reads TGTGCCAGCAGTGGCATTCCAGGGAGGGGAGATTTCTCCTACGAGCAGTACTTC. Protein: CASSGIPGRGDFSYEQYF.

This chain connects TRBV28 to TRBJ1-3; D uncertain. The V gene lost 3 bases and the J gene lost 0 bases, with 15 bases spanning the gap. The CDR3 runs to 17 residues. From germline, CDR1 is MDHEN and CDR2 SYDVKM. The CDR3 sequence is CASSFLLGSISGNTIYF. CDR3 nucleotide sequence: TGTGCCAGCAGTTTTCTCCTCGGGAGTATCTCTGGAAACACCATATATTTT.

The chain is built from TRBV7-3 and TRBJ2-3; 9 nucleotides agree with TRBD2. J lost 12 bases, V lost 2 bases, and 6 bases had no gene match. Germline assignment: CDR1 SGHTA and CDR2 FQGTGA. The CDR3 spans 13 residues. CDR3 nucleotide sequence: TGTGCCAGCAGCTTAGGGCCTAGCGGGGCCCAGTATTTT. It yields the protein CASSLGPSGAQYF.

The CDR3 DNA follows: TGCGCCAGCAGCCCGGGACGGCGGGATGGGCAGTACTTC. This sequence encodes CASSPGRRDGQYF. V usage is TRBV5-1 and J usage is TRBJ2-7; D might be TRBD2 (6 bases). V dropped 4 bases and J dropped 9 bases, with 17 bases sitting between them. Looked up from germline, CDR1 is SGHRS and CDR2 is YFSETQ. CDR3 length equals 13 residues.

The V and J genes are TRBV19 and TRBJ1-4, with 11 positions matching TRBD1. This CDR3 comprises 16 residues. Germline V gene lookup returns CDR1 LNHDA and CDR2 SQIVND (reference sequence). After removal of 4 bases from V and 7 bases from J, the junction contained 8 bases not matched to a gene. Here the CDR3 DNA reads TGTGCCAGTAGTACCGGGACAGGGGGACGTGGTGAAAAACTGTTTTTT. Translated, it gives CASSTGTGGRGEKLFF.

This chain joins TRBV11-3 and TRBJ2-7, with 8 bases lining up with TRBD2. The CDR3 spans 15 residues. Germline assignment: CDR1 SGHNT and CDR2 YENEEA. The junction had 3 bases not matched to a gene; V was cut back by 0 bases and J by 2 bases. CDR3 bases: TGTGCCAGCAGCTTAGAGGCGGGAGGCACCTACGAGCAGTACTTC. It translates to CASSLEAGGTYEQYF.

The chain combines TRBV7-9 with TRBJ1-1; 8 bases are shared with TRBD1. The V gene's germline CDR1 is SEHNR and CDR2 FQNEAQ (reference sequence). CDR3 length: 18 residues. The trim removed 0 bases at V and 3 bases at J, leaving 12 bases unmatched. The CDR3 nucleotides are TGTGCCAGCAGCTTAGCGGGAGGGACAGGCGGCGCGTACACTGAAGCTTTCTTT. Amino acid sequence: CASSLAGGTGGAYTEAFF. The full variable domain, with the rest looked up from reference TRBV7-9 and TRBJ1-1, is DTGVSQNPRHKITKRGQNVTFRCDPISEHNRLYWYRQTLGQGPEFLTYFQNEAQLEKSRLLSDRFSAERPKGSFSTLEIQRTEQGDSAMYLCASSLAGGTGGAYTEAFFGQGTRLTVV.

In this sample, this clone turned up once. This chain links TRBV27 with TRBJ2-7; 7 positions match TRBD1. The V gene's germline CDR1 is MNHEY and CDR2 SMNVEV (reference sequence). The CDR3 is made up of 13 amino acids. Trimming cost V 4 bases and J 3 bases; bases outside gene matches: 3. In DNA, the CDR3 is TGTGCCAGCAGTTCAGACAGGGTCTACGAGCAGTACTTC. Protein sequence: CASSSDRVYEQYF.

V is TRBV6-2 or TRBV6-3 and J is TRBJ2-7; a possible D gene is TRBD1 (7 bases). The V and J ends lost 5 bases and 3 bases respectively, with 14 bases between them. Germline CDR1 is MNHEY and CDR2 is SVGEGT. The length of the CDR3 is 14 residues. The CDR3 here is CASSRPGGLYEQYF. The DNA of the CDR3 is TGTGCCAGCAGTCGACCAGGGGGGCTCTACGAGCAGTACTTC.

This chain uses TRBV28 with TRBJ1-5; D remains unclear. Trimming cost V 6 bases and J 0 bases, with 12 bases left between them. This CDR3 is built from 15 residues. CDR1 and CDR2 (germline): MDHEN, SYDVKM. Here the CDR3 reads CASSPTDYSNQPQHF. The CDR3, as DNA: TGTGCCAGCAGCCCAACAGATTATAGCAATCAGCCCCAGCATTTT.